This TCR beta chain emerged from a study of T cell responses to AZD1222 COVID-19 vaccine. Study-level findings and limits: Vaccine-associated CD4 TCRs spanned spike, dominant at 160-218 and 743-854. Spike-specific TCR breadth and depth both grew after two AZD1222 doses.

The assay was immunoSEQ multiplex PCR, and TCRdb's table has in-frame clones only and misses some. This table has around 100,000 clones, around 83% appearing once. This clone was seen a single time. Its antigen is not known. V lost 2 bases and J 8 bases, leaving 10 bases between the germline ends. This CDR3 has 13 residues. Germline V gene lookup returns CDR1 SGHTA and CDR2 FQGTGA. The rearrangement uses TRBV7-3 and TRBJ2-1; D remains unclear. The sequences come from peripheral blood, collected on day 0 of AZD1222 vaccination. The sequence was collected from an adult in good health. The CDR3 sequence is CASSLGVGDEQFF. The CDR3 DNA is TGTGCCAGCAGCTTAGGGGTTGGCGATGAGCAGTTCTTC.